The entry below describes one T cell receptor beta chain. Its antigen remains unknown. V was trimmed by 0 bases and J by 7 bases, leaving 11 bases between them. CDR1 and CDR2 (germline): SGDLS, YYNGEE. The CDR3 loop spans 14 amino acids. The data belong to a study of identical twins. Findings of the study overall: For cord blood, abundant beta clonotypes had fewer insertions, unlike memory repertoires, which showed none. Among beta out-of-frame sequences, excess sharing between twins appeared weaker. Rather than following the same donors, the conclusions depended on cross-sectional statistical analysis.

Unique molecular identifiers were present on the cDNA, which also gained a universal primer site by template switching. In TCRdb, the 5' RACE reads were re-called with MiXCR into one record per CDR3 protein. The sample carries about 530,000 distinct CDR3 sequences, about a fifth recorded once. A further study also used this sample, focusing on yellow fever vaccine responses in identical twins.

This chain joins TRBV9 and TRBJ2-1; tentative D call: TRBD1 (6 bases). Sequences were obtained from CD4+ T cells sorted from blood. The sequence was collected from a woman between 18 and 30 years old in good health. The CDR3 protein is CASSVGTVGNEQFF. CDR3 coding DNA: TGTGCCAGCAGCGTAGGGACAGTGGGGAATGAGCAGTTCTTC.